This T cell receptor beta chain originates from a study of blood T cell repertoires in COVID-19. Background on the study: Both acute and convalescent COVID-19 samples were obtained from the United States, Italy and Spain.

CDR3 length equals 15 residues. Trimming pared 1 base from V and 3 bases from J, leaving 11 bases between. CDR1 and CDR2 (germline): SGHRS, YFSETQ. Here immunoSEQ multiplex PCR was the method, and the copy in TCRdb shows in-frame clones only, minus some. Of about 250,000 clones listed, around 81% are singletons. A few counts support this clone. Enrolled through a virtual design, the participants were between roughly 18 and 100 years of age and came from roughly 22 US areas. The chain links TRBV5-1 to TRBJ2-1; possible D gene TRBD2, 6 bases. The specimen sequenced was PBMCs or T cells enriched from blood (not recorded which). The TCR comes from a man between 50 and 59 years old who had recovered from COVID-19. In nucleotides, the CDR3 is TGCGCCAGCAGCTTGTACGGGGGATACTACAATGAGCAGTTCTTC. It specifies CASSLYGGYYNEQFF.